These 9 T cell receptor beta chains came from one sample sequenced in a study of blood T cell repertoires in COVID-19. Only in-frame clones appear in the TCRdb table, and some are missing; sequencing was by immunoSEQ multiplex PCR. This table has around 140,000 clones, 80% appearing once. The sample consisted of peripheral blood. These receptor sequences come from a man between 65 and 85 years old who had recovered from COVID-19.

The chain employs TRBV12-3 or TRBV12-4 and TRBJ1-1; D is uncertain. The CDR3 extends over 12 amino acids. V was cut by 5 bases and J by 5 bases, with 9 bases left in between. The CDR3 spells CASSPRGTEAFF. CDR3 nucleotide sequence: TGTGCCAGCAGTCCTCGGGGAACTGAAGCTTTCTTT.

V and J are TRBV19 and TRBJ2-7, with 9 bases aligning to TRBD1. The V segment lost 6 bases and the J segment 2 bases; nucleotides outside the gene matches: 5. CDR3 length: 14 residues. Germline CDR1 and CDR2: LNHDA and SQIVND (reference sequence). CDR3 region: CASSRTGETYEQYF. Here the CDR3 DNA reads TGTGCCAGTAGCCGGACAGGGGAAACCTACGAGCAGTACTTC.

Only a few counts were recorded for this clone. The CDR3 spells CASGEELAGLNSNTGELFF. The CDR3, as DNA: TGTGCCAGCGGGGAGGAACTAGCGGGATTAAATTCGAACACCGGGGAGCTGTTTTTT. The chain employs TRBV3-1 (or the pseudogene TRBV3-2) and TRBJ2-2; TRBD2 matches 10 bases. This CDR3 region has 19 residues. In germline, CDR1 is LGHDT, CDR2 YNNKEL (reference sequence). J lost 0 bases, V lost 8 bases, and 15 bases had no gene match.

The J gene is TRBJ2-3, the V gene TRBV27; 8 bases map to TRBD2. The length of the CDR3 is 16 residues. Looked up from germline, CDR1 is MNHEY and CDR2 is SMNVEV (reference sequence). Trimming cost V 5 bases and J 1 base; bases outside gene matches: 8. CDR3 sequence reads: CASSRQREIGTDTQYF. The DNA of the CDR3 is TGTGCCAGCAGTAGACAGCGGGAGATCGGCACAGATACGCAGTATTTT.

V usage is TRBV13 and J usage is TRBJ2-2; 10 positions match TRBD1. V lost 8 bases and J lost 7; bases outside the gene matches: 7. The germline V gene encodes CDR1 PRHDT and CDR2 FYEKMQ (reference sequence). There are 14 residues in the CDR3. The DNA for the CDR3 is TGTGCCAGCCGCGACAGGGGGCAGGTCGGGGAGCTGTTTTTT. It translates to CASRDRGQVGELFF. Based on the CDR3 plus reference TRBV13 and TRBJ2-2, the full variable domain is AAGVIQSPRHLIKEKRETATLKCYPIPRHDTVYWYQQGPGQDPQFLISFYEKMQSDKGSIPDRFSAQQFSDYHSELNMSSLELGDSALYFCASRDRGQVGELFFGEGSRLTVL.

The chain links TRBV30 to TRBJ1-3, with D hard to call. The CDR3 extends over 15 amino acids. V lost 7 bases and J 0 bases, leaving 16 bases between the germline ends. Germline V CDR1 and CDR2: GTSNPN, SVGIG (reference sequence). The DNA for the CDR3 is TGTGCCTCCTATTCCCTCACTTACTCTGGAAACACCATATATTTT. This encodes CASYSLTYSGNTIYF.

The V call is TRBV12-5, the J call TRBJ1-2, with 11 bases aligning to TRBD1. With V trimmed by 3 bases and J by 7 bases, 10 bases remained unmatched. Per germline, CDR1 LGHNT and CDR2 FRNRAP. The CDR3 contains 16 residues. CDR3 coding DNA: TGTGCTAGTGGTTTCCGCGGACAGGGGGCAACTCGTGGCTACACCTTC. As protein: CASGFRGQGATRGYTF. The full variable domain, completed using reference TRBV12-5 and TRBJ1-2, is DARVTQTPRHKVTEMGQEVTMRCQPILGHNTVFWYRQTMMQGLELLAYFRNRAPLDDSGMPKDRFSAEMPDATLATLKIQPSEPRDSAVYFCASGFRGQGATRGYTFGSGTRLTVV.

This chain joins TRBV9 and TRBJ1-3; D is ambiguous. V was clipped by 6 bases and J by 0 bases, with 13 bases between them. The CDR3 is 15 amino acids. Per germline, CDR1 SGDLS and CDR2 YYNGEE. The CDR3 DNA follows: TGTGCCAGCACCCCCCTCGGGAACTCTGGAAACACCATATATTTT. It specifies CASTPLGNSGNTIYF. The full variable domain, with the rest looked up from reference TRBV9 and TRBJ1-3, is DSGVTQTPKHLITATGQRVTLRCSPRSGDLSVYWYQQSLDQGLQFLIQYYNGEERAKGNILERFSAQQFPDLHSELNLSSLELGDSALYFCASTPLGNSGNTIYFGEGSWLTVV.

In nucleotides, the CDR3 is TGCGCCAGCAGCCAAGTCCTCCGGGACATAATCCAAGAGACCCAGTACTTC. Protein sequence: CASSQVLRDIIQETQYF. The chain recombines TRBV4-1 with TRBJ2-5; tentatively, D is TRBD1 (6 bases). The CDR3 is made up of 17 amino acids. CDR1 is MGHRA and CDR2 is YSYEKL in the germline V gene. Trimming stripped 1 base from V and 1 base from J, with 16 bases between.